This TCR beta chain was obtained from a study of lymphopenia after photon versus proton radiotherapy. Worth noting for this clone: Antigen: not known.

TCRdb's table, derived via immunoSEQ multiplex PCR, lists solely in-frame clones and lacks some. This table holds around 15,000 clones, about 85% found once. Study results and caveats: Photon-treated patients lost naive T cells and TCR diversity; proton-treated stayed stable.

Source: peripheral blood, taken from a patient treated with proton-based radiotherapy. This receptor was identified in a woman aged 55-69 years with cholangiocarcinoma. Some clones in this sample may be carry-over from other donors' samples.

This CDR3 reads CASSILAGAADTQYF. As DNA, the CDR3 is TGTGCCAGTAGTATACTAGCGGGAGCGGCAGATACGCAGTATTTT. The chain employs TRBV19 and TRBJ2-3; 10 bases align to TRBD2. The V and J ends lost 2 bases and 4 bases, in that order; junction bases with no gene match: 3. CDR3 size: 15 residues. Germline V gene lookup returns CDR1 LNHDA and CDR2 SQIVND (reference sequence).